Listed below are T cell receptor beta chains from one sample, sequenced in a study of blood T cell repertoires in COVID-19. This table comes from immunoSEQ multiplex PCR, and its TCRdb copy is limited to in-frame clones, with some not included. This table has roughly 100,000 clones, around 80% appearing once. The sequenced sample consisted of peripheral blood. These TCRs come from a woman aged 60-75 years with acute or convalescent COVID-19. The CDR3 runs from the conserved cysteine through the conserved F or W. A D gene is named only where the DNA matches it firmly. Part of the rows lack a size; the others show once, few, many or a class for expanded clones.

D	V	size	J	DNA	CDR3
NA	TRBV25-1	NA	TRBJ1-3	TGTGCCAGCAGCATAACACAGGGTCTAGGAAACACCATATATTTT	CASSITQGLGNTIYF
NA	TRBV19	NA	TRBJ2-7	TGTGCCAGTAGTATCCGGGGACAATCCTACGAGCAGTACTTC	CASSIRGQSYEQYF
NA	TRBV14	NA	TRBJ1-6	TGTGCCAGCAGCCAAGATACCAGCTCCTATAATTCACCCCTCCACTTT	CASSQDTSSYNSPLHF
NA	TRBV9	NA	TRBJ2-5	TGTGCCAGCGGGGGTAGCGGCCAAGAGACCCAGTACTTC	CASGGSGQETQYF
NA	TRBV5-1	few	TRBJ1-1	TGCGCCAGCAGCTTTGAGGTGAGGGCTGAAGCTTTCTTT	CASSFEVRAEAFF
TRBD2	TRBV7-2	NA	TRBJ2-7	TGTGCCAGCAGCCCCCGGGAGGGAGTCTCCTACGAGCAGTACTTC	CASSPREGVSYEQYF
NA	TRBV3-1/TRBV3-2	NA	TRBJ1-3	TGTGCCAGCAGCCAAGATTCCGGGAGCTCTGGAAACACCATATATTTT	CASSQDSGSSGNTIYF
NA	TRBV21-1	NA	TRBJ2-2	TGTGCCAGCAGCGGGACAGGGGCTAACACCGGGGAGCTGTTTTTT	CASSGTGANTGELFF
TRBD2	TRBV7-3	once	TRBJ2-3	TGTGCCAGCAGCTTAGGACCTAGCGGGAACACAGATACGCAGTATTTT	CASSLGPSGNTDTQYF
NA	TRBV5-1	once	TRBJ1-2	TGCGCCAGCAGCTTAGGACAGCAGGGTGGCTACACCTTC	CASSLGQQGGYTF
TRBD1	TRBV9	NA	TRBJ1-1	TGTGCCAGCAGCGCAATTACAGGGGGCACTGAAGCTTTCTTT	CASSAITGGTEAFF
NA	TRBV19	NA	TRBJ1-1	TGTGCCAGTAGAGAACAGCCCGTCACTGAAGCTTTCTTT	CASREQPVTEAFF
NA	TRBV2	NA	TRBJ1-1	TGTGCCAGCAGAGAGGACACTCGGGACACTGAAGCTTTCTTT	CASREDTRDTEAFF
TRBD1	TRBV28	NA	TRBJ1-2	TGTGCCAGCAGTCCCGGACAGGGCTTAGCTAACTATGGCTACACCTTC	CASSPGQGLANYGYTF
NA	TRBV19	NA	TRBJ2-2	TGTGCCACCCTCCTTGGCAGGGCGAACACCGGGGAGCTGTTTTTT	CATLLGRANTGELFF
NA	TRBV2	NA	TRBJ1-5	TGTGCCAGCAACAGGGAGAATAGCAATCAGCCCCAGCATTTT	CASNRENSNQPQHF
TRBD2	TRBV5-6	NA	TRBJ2-1	TGTGCCAGCAGCTCGTCGACTAGCGGGACTTACAATGAGCAGTTCTTC	CASSSSTSGTYNEQFF
TRBD2	TRBV19	NA	TRBJ2-1	TGTGCCAGTAGGGTAATTCGGGGGGGGTTCAATGAGCAGTTCTTC	CASRVIRGGFNEQFF
NA	TRBV5-1	NA	TRBJ1-4	TGCGCCAGCAGCTTGGAAGCAGGGAGGGTGGAAAAACTGTTTTTT	CASSLEAGRVEKLFF
NA	TRBV5-4	NA	TRBJ1-2	TGTGCCAGCAGCTTACCGGGACGGACAGTCTATGGCTACACCTTC	CASSLPGRTVYGYTF
NA	TRBV19	few	TRBJ2-1	TGTGCCAGTAGTAAAACTACCGGGACATTCGCCTACAATGAGCAGTTCTTC	CASSKTTGTFAYNEQFF
TRBD1	TRBV7-8	NA	TRBJ2-1	TGTGCCAGCACCTTTGGGGTGGGGACAGTCTCCTACAATGAGCAGTTCTTC	CASTFGVGTVSYNEQFF
TRBD1	TRBV3-1/TRBV3-2	NA	TRBJ1-4	TGTGCCAGCAGCTCCACAGGGGGCGATCGAGAAAAACTGTTTTTT	CASSSTGGDREKLFF
NA	TRBV28	NA	TRBJ2-2	TGTGCCAGCAGTTTGGGGGTTGGCGGGATCAGCACCGGGGAGCTGTTTTTT	CASSLGVGGISTGELFF
NA	TRBV3-1/TRBV3-2	NA	TRBJ2-5	TGTGCCAGCAGCCAAGCGAGGGCTAGTTTGGAGACCCAGTACTTC	CASSQARASLETQYF
TRBD1	TRBV6-6	NA	TRBJ1-1	TGTGCCAGCAGACACAAAAGGACAGGGTTGAACACTGAAGCTTTCTTT	CASRHKRTGLNTEAFF
TRBD1	TRBV5-4	NA	TRBJ1-4	TGTGCCAGCAGCCGAAAGGGACAGGGGAAAACTAATGAAAAACTGTTTTTT	CASSRKGQGKTNEKLFF
TRBD2	TRBV10-3	NA	TRBJ2-7	TGTGCCATCAGACCCGGGACTAGCGGTTACGAGCAGTACTTC	CAIRPGTSGYEQYF